One sample yielded the 18 T cell receptor beta chains listed below, sequenced in a study of blood T cell repertoires in COVID-19. Produced via immunoSEQ multiplex PCR; TCRdb's table is partial and in-frame only. The sample includes about 120,000 clones, 85% of them seen just once. Sequences were obtained from peripheral blood. The receptor source for this set is an elderly man with acute or convalescent COVID-19.

This chain uses TRBV19 with TRBJ2-2; perhaps TRBD2 as D (6 bases). V dropped 4 bases and J dropped 4 bases, with 7 bases sitting between them. This CDR3 has 13 residues. CDR1 and CDR2 from the germline V gene are LNHDA and SQIVND (reference sequence). CDR3 loop: CASSNGGTGELFF. The DNA for the CDR3 is TGTGCCAGTAGTAACGGGGGCACCGGGGAGCTGTTTTTT.

The V gene is TRBV28, the J gene TRBJ1-1; the D gene is possibly TRBD1 (6 bases). This CDR3 is built from 14 residues. CDR1 is MDHEN and CDR2 is SYDVKM in the germline V gene. Between the trimmed V and J ends, which lost 7 bases and 3 bases, there was a span of 15 bases. The CDR3 bases are TGTGCCAGCATCCCCGGGGGGGCTGACACTGAAGCTTTCTTT. Its protein product is CASIPGGADTEAFF.

The rearrangement joins TRBV18 to TRBJ1-4; no reliable D call. The CDR3 length is 16 residues. V shed 6 bases and J shed 5 bases, with 19 bases lying between them. Looked up from germline, CDR1 is KGHSH and CDR2 is LQKENI. In DNA form, the CDR3 reads TGTGCCAGCTCCCCCCGGGGAGATGTTCCGAATGAAAAACTGTTTTTT. Translating gives CASSPRGDVPNEKLFF.

This clone was picked up a small number of times. J is TRBJ1-5 and V is TRBV7-8; perhaps TRBD1 as D (6 bases). The CDR3 spans 13 residues. Trimming shortened V by 5 bases and J by 10 bases, and 15 bases separated the two germline ends. Germline assignment: CDR1 SGHVS and CDR2 FQNEAQ. The CDR3 reads CASSPGQIVPQHF. The CDR3 DNA is TGTGCCAGCAGCCCCGGACAGATCGTACCCCAGCATTTT.

This clone was observed once. The chain has TRBV7-2 and TRBJ2-3, with D perhaps TRBD2 (6 bases). The V and J ends lost 1 base and 0 bases respectively, with 8 bases between them. The CDR3 runs 15 residues. CDR1 and CDR2 from the germline V gene are SGHTA and FQGNSA. The CDR3 sequence is CASSLGGVSTDTQYF. DNA of the CDR3: TGTGCCAGCAGCTTAGGGGGGGTTAGCACAGATACGCAGTATTTT.

V usage is TRBV5-4 and J usage is TRBJ2-1; weak D call: TRBD1 (5 bases). Per the germline V gene, CDR1 is SGHNT and CDR2 is YYREEE (reference sequence). V gave up 0 bases and J gave up 7 bases, with 11 bases separating them. The CDR3 covers 14 residues. In DNA form, the CDR3 reads TGTGCCAGCAGCTTGGCGACAGTGACGAATGAGCAGTTCTTC. Its protein is CASSLATVTNEQFF.

The chain couples TRBV12-5 to TRBJ2-1, with 8 bases fitting TRBD2. The germline V gene has CDR1 LGHNT and CDR2 FRNRAP. The CDR3 loop spans 13 amino acids. Unmatched junction bases numbered 6, after V lost 5 bases and J lost 9 bases. Written as DNA, the CDR3 is TGTGCTAGTGGTACACGGACTAGCAGTGAGCAGTTCTTC. This codes for CASGTRTSSEQFF.

The J gene is TRBJ2-3, the V gene TRBV6-2 or TRBV6-3, with 10 bases identical to TRBD2. The CDR3 has 16 amino acids. Germline V gene lookup returns CDR1 MNHEY and CDR2 SVGEGT. After removal of 4 bases from V and 2 bases from J, the junction contained 6 bases not matched to a gene. This CDR3 reads CASSFRLAGVTDTQYF. CDR3 in DNA: TGTGCCAGCAGTTTTAGGCTAGCGGGGGTCACAGATACGCAGTATTTT.

The chain recombines TRBV10-3 with TRBJ1-2; TRBD1 is a possible D gene (5 bases). This CDR3 region has 13 residues. Germline CDR1 reads ENHRY; CDR2 reads SYGVKD. V lost 8 bases to trimming and J lost 5 bases, with 15 bases between them. The CDR3 region is CAISQGDTYGYTF. The DNA for the CDR3 is TGTGCCATCTCCCAGGGTGACACTTATGGCTACACCTTC.

The rearrangement links TRBV28 to TRBJ2-5, with D tentatively TRBD2 (5 bases). The CDR3 totals 14 residues. The ends were cut back, 5 bases at V and 1 base at J, with 11 bases in the middle. Germline CDR1 and CDR2: MDHEN and SYDVKM. The DNA for the CDR3 is TGTGCCAGCAGTACGTTAGCGATCCAAGAGACCCAGTACTTC. This encodes CASSTLAIQETQYF.

This clone has only a few counts. The chain carries TRBV19 and TRBJ1-3; TRBD1 might be the D (5 bases). Germline V gene sequence: CDR1 LNHDA, CDR2 SQIVND (reference sequence). The CDR3 sequence is 15 residues long. Trimming pared 3 bases from V and 0 bases from J, leaving 9 bases between. The CDR3 sequence is CASSMGGLSGNTIYF. The CDR3 nucleotides read TGTGCCAGTAGTATGGGGGGTCTCTCTGGAAACACCATATATTTT.

This chain uses TRBV15 with TRBJ1-5, with a possible D match to TRBD1 (5 bases). Germline V gives CDR1 LNHNV, CDR2 YYDKDF (reference sequence). Trimming removed 5 bases from V and 8 bases from J, with 16 bases in between. This CDR3 is built from 14 residues. The chain's CDR3 is CATSGALPREPQHF. In DNA form, the CDR3 reads TGTGCCACCAGCGGAGCTCTCCCCAGGGAGCCCCAGCATTTT.

The rearrangement links TRBV3-1 (or the pseudogene TRBV3-2) to TRBJ2-3; D is unresolved. Germline V lookup: CDR1 LGHDT, CDR2 YNNKEL (reference sequence). V was cut by 0 bases and J by 0 bases, with 10 bases left in between. The length of the CDR3 is 16 residues. This chain's CDR3 is CASSQDPGRSTDTQYF. DNA for the CDR3: TGTGCCAGCAGCCAAGACCCTGGCAGAAGCACAGATACGCAGTATTTT.

The rearrangement links TRBV19 to TRBJ2-3; D is unclear. The CDR3 has 12 amino acids. With 3 bases removed from V and 4 bases from J, the gap between germline ends came to 5 bases. In germline, CDR1 is LNHDA, CDR2 SQIVND (reference sequence). Here the CDR3 DNA reads TGTGCCAGTAGTATGTCCGCAGATACGCAGTATTTT. As protein: CASSMSADTQYF.

The count of this clone is one. The chain joins TRBV7-2 to TRBJ2-4; TRBD1 matches 7 bases. Germline V gives CDR1 SGHTA, CDR2 FQGNSA. There are 14 residues in the CDR3. J lost 7 bases, V lost 0 bases, and 3 bases had no gene match. The CDR3 protein is CASSLAGGKNIQYF. CDR3 bases: TGTGCCAGCAGCTTAGCAGGGGGCAAGAACATTCAGTACTTC.

The chain is built from TRBV10-3 and TRBJ2-7, with 8 bases lining up with TRBD2. After removal of 5 bases from V and 5 bases from J, the junction contained 11 bases not matched to a gene. Germline CDR1 reads ENHRY; CDR2 reads SYGVKD. The CDR3 spans 15 residues. CDR3 amino acids: CAISPGTSTRNEQYF. The CDR3, as DNA: TGTGCCATCAGTCCAGGGACTAGTACTAGAAACGAGCAGTACTTC.

The V gene is TRBV6-6, the J gene TRBJ1-1; no clear D gene. Germline CDR1 reads MNHNY; CDR2 reads SVGAGI (reference sequence). The V gene lost 9 bases and the J gene lost 0 bases, with 20 bases spanning the gap. CDR3 size: 16 residues. CDR3 region: CASHPPAFNLNTEAFF. In DNA form, the CDR3 reads TGTGCCAGTCATCCCCCCGCATTTAACTTGAACACTGAAGCTTTCTTT.

CDR3 sequence (DNA): TGCGCCAGCAGCCCGACAGGGGGCCACGGCTACACCTTC. Translating it yields CASSPTGGHGYTF. The chain links TRBV5-1 to TRBJ1-2; TRBD1 aligns across 10 bases. The V segment lost 4 bases and the J segment 8 bases; nucleotides outside the gene matches: 5. Germline V lookup: CDR1 SGHRS, CDR2 YFSETQ. The CDR3 loop spans 13 amino acids.